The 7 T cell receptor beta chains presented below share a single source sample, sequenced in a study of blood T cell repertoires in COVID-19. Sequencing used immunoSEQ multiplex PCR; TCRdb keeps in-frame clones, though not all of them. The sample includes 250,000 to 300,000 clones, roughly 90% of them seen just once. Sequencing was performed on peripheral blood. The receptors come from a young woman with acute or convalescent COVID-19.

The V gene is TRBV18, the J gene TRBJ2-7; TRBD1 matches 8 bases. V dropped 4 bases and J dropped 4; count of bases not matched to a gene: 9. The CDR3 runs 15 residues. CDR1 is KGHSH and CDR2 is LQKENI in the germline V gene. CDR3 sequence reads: CASSRTGTGEYEQYF. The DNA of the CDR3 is TGTGCCAGCTCACGGACCGGGACAGGCGAGTACGAGCAGTACTTC.

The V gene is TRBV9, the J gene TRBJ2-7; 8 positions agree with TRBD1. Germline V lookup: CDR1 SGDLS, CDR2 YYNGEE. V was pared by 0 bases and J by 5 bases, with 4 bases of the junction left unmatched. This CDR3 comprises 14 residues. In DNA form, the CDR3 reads TGTGCCAGCAGCGTAGGGCAGGGGGCCAACGAGCAGTACTTC. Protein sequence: CASSVGQGANEQYF.

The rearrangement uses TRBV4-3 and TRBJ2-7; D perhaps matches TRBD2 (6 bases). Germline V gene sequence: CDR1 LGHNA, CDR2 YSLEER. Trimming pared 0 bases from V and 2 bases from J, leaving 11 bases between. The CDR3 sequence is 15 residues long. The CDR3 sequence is CASSQELAEAYEQYF. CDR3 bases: TGCGCCAGCAGCCAAGAGTTAGCGGAGGCCTACGAGCAGTACTTC.

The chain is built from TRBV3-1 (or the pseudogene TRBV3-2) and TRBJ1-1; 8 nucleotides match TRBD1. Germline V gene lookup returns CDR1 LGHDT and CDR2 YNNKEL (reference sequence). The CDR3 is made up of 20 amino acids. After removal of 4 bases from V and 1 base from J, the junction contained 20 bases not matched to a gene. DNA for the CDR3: TGTGCCAGCAGCCGAATAGAGACAGGGGCACGTCGAGCTTGGAACACTGAAGCTTTCTTT. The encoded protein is CASSRIETGARRAWNTEAFF.

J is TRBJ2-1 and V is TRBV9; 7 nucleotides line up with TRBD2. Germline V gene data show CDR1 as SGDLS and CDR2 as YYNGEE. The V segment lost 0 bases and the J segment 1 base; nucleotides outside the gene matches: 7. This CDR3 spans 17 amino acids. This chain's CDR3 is CASSVVGGSLSYNEQFF. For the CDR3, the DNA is TGTGCCAGCAGCGTAGTTGGCGGGAGTCTTTCCTACAATGAGCAGTTCTTC.

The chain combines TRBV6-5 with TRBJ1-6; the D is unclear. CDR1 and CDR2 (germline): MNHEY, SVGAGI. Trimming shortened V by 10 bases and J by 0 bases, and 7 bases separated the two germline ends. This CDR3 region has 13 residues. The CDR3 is CAITSSYNSPLHF. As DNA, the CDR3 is TGTGCCATAACGAGCTCCTATAATTCACCCCTCCACTTT.

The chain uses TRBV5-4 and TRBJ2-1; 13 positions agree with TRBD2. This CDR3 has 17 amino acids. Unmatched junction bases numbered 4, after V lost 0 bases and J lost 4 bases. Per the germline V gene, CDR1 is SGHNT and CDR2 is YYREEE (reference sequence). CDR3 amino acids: CASSLGGTSGIYNEQFF. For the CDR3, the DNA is TGTGCCAGCAGCTTGGGGGGGACTAGCGGGATTTACAATGAGCAGTTCTTC.